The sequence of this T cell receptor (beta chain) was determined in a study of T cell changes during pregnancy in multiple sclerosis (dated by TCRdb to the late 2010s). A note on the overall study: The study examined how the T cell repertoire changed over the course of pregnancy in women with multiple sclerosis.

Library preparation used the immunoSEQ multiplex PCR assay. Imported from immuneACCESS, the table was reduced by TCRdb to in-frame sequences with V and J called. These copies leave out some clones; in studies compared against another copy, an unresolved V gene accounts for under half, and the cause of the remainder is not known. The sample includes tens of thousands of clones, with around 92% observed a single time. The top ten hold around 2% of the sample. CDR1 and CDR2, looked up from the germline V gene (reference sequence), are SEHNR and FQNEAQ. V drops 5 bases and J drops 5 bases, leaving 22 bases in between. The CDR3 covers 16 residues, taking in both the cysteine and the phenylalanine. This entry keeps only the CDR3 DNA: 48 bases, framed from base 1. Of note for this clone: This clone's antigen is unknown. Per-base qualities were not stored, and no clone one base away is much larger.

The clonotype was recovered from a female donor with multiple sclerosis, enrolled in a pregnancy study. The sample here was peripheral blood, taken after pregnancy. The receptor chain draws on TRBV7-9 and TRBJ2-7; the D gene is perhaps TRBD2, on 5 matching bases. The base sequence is TGTGCCAGCAGCCCCACCCGGGGTAACGCTGGAGACGAGCAGTACTTC. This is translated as CASSPTRGNAGDEQYF.